Each of the 8 T cell receptor beta chains below was sequenced from the same sample in a study of CXCR3-negative and CXCR3-positive naive CD8 T cells. Whole-study findings and limits: More hydrophobic TRB CDR3s were found in CXCR3-positive naive cells than in CXCR3-negative naive cells.

No cognate antigen is known for these TCRs. 5' RACE that incorporated UMI labels was used to prepare the TRB cDNA libraries. TCRdb reprocessed the 5' RACE reads; each CDR3 protein has one entry and no DNA is given. In total, the table holds about 150,000 distinct CDR3 sequences. What was sequenced was naive CXCR3+ CD8+ T cells from blood. Specified subset: CD45RO-CCR7+CD27+CD95- naive CD8+ T cells expressing CXCR3 (TNR3+). The origin of the receptors is a human donor in good health. Some clones in this sample may be carry-over from other donors' samples.

The chain has TRBV29-1 and TRBJ2-1; the D gene TCRdb calls, TRBD2, cannot be checked with no DNA. The germline V gene has CDR1 SQVTM and CDR2 ANQGSEA. This CDR3 comprises 13 residues. CDR3 in amino acids: CSVSGGASNEQFF.

This chain links TRBV15 with TRBJ2-1. The CDR3 is 12 amino acids. CDR1 and CDR2 (germline): LNHNV, YYDKDF (reference sequence). The CDR3 is CATSRDQREQFF.

The gene calls are TRBV20-1 and TRBJ2-7; TCRdb's D call of TRBD1 is untestable without DNA. Germline-derived CDR1 and CDR2 are DFQATT and SNEGSKA (reference sequence). CDR3 length equals 16 residues. The CDR3 spells CSARDLGGGDSYEQYF.

The V gene is TRBV7-6, the J gene TRBJ2-1; TCRdb lists TRBD1, though no DNA is available to test this call. The CDR3 is 16 residues long. CDR1 SGHVS and CDR2 FNYEAQ come from the germline V gene. CDR3 region: CASSPGAGGVYNEQFF. Full variable domain (rest looked up from reference TRBV7-6 and TRBJ2-1): GAGVSQSPRYKVTKRGQDVALRCDPISGHVSLYWYRQALGQGPEFLTYFNYEAQQDKSGLPNDRFSAERPEGSISTLTIQRTEQRDSAMYRCASSPGAGGVYNEQFFGPGTRLTVL.

CDR3 residues: CSARIPRLAGVSYEQYF. The chain recombines TRBV20-1 with TRBJ2-7; no DNA is available, so the TRBD2 call from TCRdb remains unchecked. Germline V gene data show CDR1 as DFQATT and CDR2 as SNEGSKA (reference sequence). This CDR3 contains 17 residues.

V gene TRBV7-2 combines with J gene TRBJ2-5; the D call from TCRdb, TRBD1, cannot be confirmed without DNA. This CDR3 spans 14 amino acids. Germline V CDR1 and CDR2: SGHTA, FQGNSA. CDR3 amino acids: CASSLTGGSETQYF.

The chain uses TRBV28 and TRBJ1-1; the D call from TCRdb, TRBD1, cannot be confirmed without DNA. Germline V gene lookup returns CDR1 MDHEN and CDR2 SYDVKM. The CDR3 runs 13 residues. CDR3 sequence: CASRLQGWTEAFF. Variable domain in full (rest from reference TRBV28 and TRBJ1-1): DVKVTQSSRYLVKRTGEKVFLECVQDMDHENMFWYRQDPGLGLRLIYFSYDVKMKEKGDIPEGYSVSREKKERFSLILESASTNQTSMYLCASRLQGWTEAFFGQGTRLTVV.

This chain joins TRBV7-6 and TRBJ1-1; the TCRdb D gene call, TRBD1, has no DNA to confirm it. The CDR3 totals 15 residues. In germline, CDR1 is SGHVS, CDR2 FNYEAQ. This chain's CDR3 is CASSPHFGGGTEAFF.